These T cell receptor beta chains were read from a single sample in a study of T cells in Graves' hyperthyroidism and ophthalmopathy. Each CDR3 protein is one row after TCRdb ran MiXCR on the multiplex PCR reads. The data contain roughly 400,000 distinct CDR3 sequences, around 25% of them singletons. The sequenced sample was blood. The receptors here all came from a man over 45 with Graves' hyperthyroidism. CDR3s include the opening cysteine and the closing phenylalanine or tryptophan. A D gene is named only where the DNA matches it firmly. Expanded clones get a size class; other rows say once, few or many, or leave the size out.

d_gene	v_gene	j_gene	abundance	CDR3nt	CDR3aa
-	TRBV29-1	TRBJ2-3	-	TGCAGCGTTGCTGGGGGGTCTGGCACAGATACGCAGTATTTT	CSVAGGSGTDTQYF
TRBD1	TRBV19	TRBJ2-7	-	TGTGCCAGTAGTATCGAATCACAGGGGGGCGAGCAGTACTTC	CASSIESQGGEQYF
-	TRBV30	TRBJ2-1	few	TGTGCCTGGTCTCTGGGAAGCTCCTACAATGAGCAGTTCTTC	CAWSLGSSYNEQFF
-	TRBV19	TRBJ1-4	-	TGTGCCAGTAGTACCTCAACAACTAATGAAAAACTGTTTTTT	CASSTSTTNEKLFF
-	TRBV12-3/TRBV12-4	TRBJ2-5	many	TGTGCCAGCAGGCAGGGGGGAGAGACCCAGTACTTC	CASRQGGETQYF
-	TRBV28	TRBJ2-3	many	TGTGCCAGCAGAATCTTTGGGGAGACAATCACAGATACGCAGTATTTT	CASRIFGETITDTQYF
-	TRBV9	TRBJ2-3	few	TGTGCCAGCAGCCCCAACCCGGGAGCAGATACGCAGTATTTT	CASSPNPGADTQYF
-	TRBV11-2	TRBJ1-1	many	TGTGCCAGCAGCTTAACGAGTTCTGGCAGGACGGAAGCTTTCTTT	CASSLTSSGRTEAFF
-	TRBV29-1	TRBJ1-3	-	TGCAGCGTACAATTGGGCTCTGGAAACACCATATATTTT	CSVQLGSGNTIYF
-	TRBV28	TRBJ1-1	many	TGTGCCAGCAGGAGGGGCGCGGGGAACACTGAAGCTTTCTTT	CASRRGAGNTEAFF